A selection of T cell receptor beta chains follows, all from one sample in a study of spatial heterogeneity in lung cancer. One entry per CDR3 protein, called by TCRdb with MiXCR from the 5' RACE reads. The data hold 4,500 to 5,000 distinct CDR3 sequences, with roughly 12% observed a single time. The sequencing used lung tumor tissue, collected at surgery. Receptors were obtained from a male donor with early-stage non-small cell lung cancer. Each CDR3 is given with its conserved first and last residue. Fields, in order: V gene, clone size, J gene, D gene, CDR3 DNA, CDR3 protein. The D gene is left open where the match is weak. For some rows the clone size is stated as once, few or many, or as a class when expanded; others skip it.

>TRBV7-2|-|TRBJ2-7|TRBD2
TGTGCCAGCAGCTTAGTGACTAGCGGGGAGCAGTACTTC
CASSLVTSGEQYF
>TRBV5-6|many|TRBJ2-5|-
TGTGCCAGCGAGACTGGCCAAGAGACCCAGTACTTC
CASETGQETQYF
>TRBV28|medium-sized|TRBJ1-1|-
TGTGCCAGCAGTATTCCAGGTTTCACTGAAGCTTTCTTT
CASSIPGFTEAFF
>TRBV6-5|-|TRBJ2-1|TRBD2
TGTGCCAGCAGTTACGGTAGGCTAGCGGGAGGGGAGCAGTTCTTC
CASSYGRLAGGEQFF
>TRBV29-1|medium-sized|TRBJ2-2|-
TGCAGCGTTCCCGGGTTGATCACCGGGGAGCTGTTTTTT
CSVPGLITGELFF
>TRBV7-9|medium-sized|TRBJ2-7|TRBD1
TGTGCCAGCAGCGGGGACAGGGGGTCCTACGAGCAGTACTTC
CASSGDRGSYEQYF
>TRBV6-5|few|TRBJ1-5|TRBD1
TGTGCCAGCAGTAAGGGACAGCTAAACAATCAGCCCCAGCATTTT
CASSKGQLNNQPQHF
>TRBV6-5|many|TRBJ2-2|-
TGTGCCAGCAGTTACTCAGGGGTGAGACCCGGGGAGCTGTTTTTT
CASSYSGVRPGELFF
>TRBV10-2|few|TRBJ2-5|-
TGCGCCAGCAGAAGAAAAAACCAAGAGACCCAGTACTTC
CASRRKNQETQYF
>TRBV7-2|medium-sized|TRBJ1-2|TRBD1
TGTGCCAGCAGCTCGTCAGGGGGTGGCTATGGCTACACCTTC
CASSSSGGGYGYTF
>TRBV7-9|-|TRBJ2-7|-
TGTGCCAGCAGCGTACAGGATAGGGGCCACGAGCAGTACTTC
CASSVQDRGHEQYF
>TRBV7-9|many|TRBJ2-4|TRBD2
TGTGCCAGCAGCTTAGGGGCGGGAGGGACCAAAAACATTCAGTACTTC
CASSLGAGGTKNIQYF
>TRBV4-3|medium-sized|TRBJ2-3|-
TGCGCCAGCAGCCAAGGACGGGACGTGAACACAGATACGCAGTATTTT
CASSQGRDVNTDTQYF
>TRBV18|medium-sized|TRBJ1-1|-
TGTGCCAGCTCACCAGTGAGAAACACTGAAGCTTTCTTT
CASSPVRNTEAFF
>TRBV4-3|many|TRBJ2-1|-
TGCGCCAGCAGCCAAGACCCGGTCAATGAGCAGTTCTTC
CASSQDPVNEQFF
>TRBV6-1|medium-sized|TRBJ2-2|TRBD1
TGTGCCAGCAGGATTACAGGGGGGATCGGGGAGCTGTTTTTT
CASRITGGIGELFF
>TRBV3-1|-|TRBJ1-2|-
TGTGCCAGCAGCCCGGGGCCCAAGAACTATGGCTACACCTTC
CASSPGPKNYGYTF
>TRBV24-1|many|TRBJ2-4|TRBD1
TGTGCCACCGGGGCAGGGGGCGACGAAGACATTCAGTACTTC
CATGAGGDEDIQYF
>TRBV28|many|TRBJ2-6|TRBD1
TGTGCCAGCACCTGGACAGGACTTCTCTCTGGGGCCAACGTCCTGACTTTC
CASTWTGLLSGANVLTF
>TRBV15|medium-sized|TRBJ2-3|TRBD2
TGTGCCACCAGCAGAGACAACAGACTAGCGGACCCCACAGATACGCAGTATTTT
CATSRDNRLADPTDTQYF
>TRBV5-1|many|TRBJ1-2|TRBD1
TGCGCCAGCAGCTTGTACACAGGGGGAAGAGATGGCTACACCTTC
CASSLYTGGRDGYTF
>TRBV29-1|many|TRBJ2-7|TRBD1
TGCAGCGTTACGACAGGGGTCGAGCAGTACTTC
CSVTTGVEQYF
>TRBV6-5|-|TRBJ2-5|TRBD1
TGTGCCAGCAGCCGACACCCGACAGGGTTGGAGACCCAGTACTTC
CASSRHPTGLETQYF
>TRBV3-1|-|TRBJ1-6|-
TGTGCCAGCAGCCAAGATGGAACAGGAAAGAGGGCCCTCCACTTT
CASSQDGTGKRALHF
>TRBV7-2|many|TRBJ2-7|TRBD2
TGTGCCAGTAAACCTCTAGCGGGGTTCTACGAGCAGTACTTC
CASKPLAGFYEQYF
>TRBV7-9|many|TRBJ1-5|-
TGTGCCAGCTCCCAGTCCGGCAATAGCAATCAGCCCCAGCATTTT
CASSQSGNSNQPQHF
>TRBV6-2/TRBV6-3|many|TRBJ2-7|-
TGTGCCACCCATAGCGTCCCCGGGCTCGAGCAGTACTTC
CATHSVPGLEQYF
>TRBV7-8|many|TRBJ2-3|-
TGTGCCAGCAGCTTAGGGACCACAGATACGCAGTATTTT
CASSLGTTDTQYF
>TRBV7-2|many|TRBJ2-1|TRBD2
TGTGCCAGCAGCTCCCTAACGACTAGCGGGAAGTCAGGCGGTGAGCAGTTCTTC
CASSSLTTSGKSGGEQFF
>TRBV4-3|medium-sized|TRBJ1-1|-
TGCGCCAGCAGCCAAGAAGGTCCAGGGTCAGCTTATTCGAACACTGAAGCTTTCTTT
CASSQEGPGSAYSNTEAFF
>TRBV10-1|-|TRBJ2-7|TRBD2
TGCGCCAGCAGTAGGGGACTAGCCAGCGAGCAGTACTTC
CASSRGLASEQYF
>TRBV6-5|many|TRBJ2-7|-
TGTGCCAGCAGTTTCCCCGGGGGTCTGCCAGCGGAGCAGTACTTC
CASSFPGGLPAEQYF
>TRBV18|many|TRBJ1-5|-
TGTGCCAGCTCACCGGGAAATAGCAATCAGCCCCAGCATTTT
CASSPGNSNQPQHF
>TRBV6-6|medium-sized|TRBJ1-2|TRBD1
TGTGCCAGCGCCTCCCGGGACAGACTCTTTTATGGCTACACCTTC
CASASRDRLFYGYTF
>TRBV4-3|medium-sized|TRBJ1-1|TRBD1
TGCGCCAGCAGCCAGGACAGGGACACTGAAGCTTTCTTT
CASSQDRDTEAFF
>TRBV4-1|many|TRBJ2-1|-
TGCGCCAGCAGCCAAGATTGGCCAGCTGGATACAATGAGCAGTTCTTC
CASSQDWPAGYNEQFF
>TRBV7-8|once|TRBJ1-2|-
TGTGCCAGCAGCAATGGACAGTATGGCTACACCTTC
CASSNGQYGYTF
>TRBV12-3/TRBV12-4|many|TRBJ1-1|TRBD1
TGTGCCAGCTCCCTCACCCCGCAGGGGGGGGAAGCTTTCTTT
CASSLTPQGGEAFF
>TRBV20-1|medium-sized|TRBJ2-7|TRBD1
TGCAGTGCTAGGCCCGGGACAGGGAGATCGGAGCAGTACTTC
CSARPGTGRSEQYF
>TRBV7-2|medium-sized|TRBJ2-2|TRBD2
TGTGCCAGCAGCTTGGGGACTAGCGGGAGCGGCGCCGGGGAGCTGTTTTTT
CASSLGTSGSGAGELFF